The 32 T cell receptor beta chains below were found in one sample sequenced in a study of cytomegalovirus exposure and HLA in healthy donors. Using immunoSEQ multiplex PCR, the repertoire was profiled, and TCRdb retains in-frame clones only, with some absent. The data show some 84,000 clones, approximately 91% seen once. The sequencing input was PBMCs. Receptors were obtained from a man aged 25-40 years in good health and CMV-seronegative.

This clone was counted a few times. This chain uses TRBV7-9 with TRBJ2-7; tentatively, D is TRBD2 (6 bases). The V gene's germline CDR1 is SEHNR and CDR2 FQNEAQ (reference sequence). The CDR3 runs to 12 residues. Trimming removed 4 bases at V and 4 bases at J, with 8 bases between. The CDR3 DNA follows: TGTGCCAGCAGCTCGGACTATTACGAGCAGTACTTC. Residues: CASSSDYYEQYF.

This chain connects TRBV10-3 to TRBJ2-1; 10 bases agree with TRBD2. Germline assignment: CDR1 ENHRY and CDR2 SYGVKD. This CDR3 is built from 19 residues. V shed 0 bases and J 5 bases; nucleotides not matched to a gene: 13. As DNA, the CDR3 is TGTGCCATCAGTGAGTCGCTCCCCCCTAGCGGGGGAACGAACAATGAGCAGTTCTTC. It encodes CAISESLPPSGGTNNEQFF.

This chain joins TRBV19 and TRBJ1-2; 9 bases agree with TRBD1. Germline assignment: CDR1 LNHDA and CDR2 SQIVND (reference sequence). The CDR3 totals 13 residues. V gave up 3 bases and J gave up 9 bases; unmatched junction bases: 5. The CDR3 nucleotides are TGTGCCAGTAGTATCGAACAGGGGGCGAGCTACACCTTC. Translating it yields CASSIEQGASYTF.

J is TRBJ2-7 and V is TRBV4-2; TRBD2 matches at 8 bases. The CDR3 sequence is 16 residues long. In germline, CDR1 is LGHNA, CDR2 YNFKEQ. The trim removed 0 bases at V and 6 bases at J, leaving 10 bases unmatched. The CDR3 nucleotides read TGTGCCAGCAGCCAAGAAGGCGGGGGGTACACTGCCGAGCAGTACTTC. Amino acids: CASSQEGGGYTAEQYF.

This chain joins TRBV5-1 and TRBJ1-2, with TRBD1 matching 12 bases. With V trimmed by 4 bases and J by 6 bases, 7 bases remained unmatched. The length of the CDR3 is 15 residues. In germline, CDR1 is SGHRS, CDR2 YFSETQ. This CDR3 is CASSLGGQGAHGYTF. In DNA form, the CDR3 reads TGCGCCAGCAGCCTGGGGGGACAGGGGGCTCATGGCTACACCTTC.

The chain couples TRBV19 to TRBJ2-1, with 11 bases fitting TRBD2. V trimming: 6 bases; J trimming: 8 bases; junction bases outside the gene matches: 12. This CDR3 has 16 amino acids. Germline CDR1 LNHDA, CDR2 SQIVND (reference sequence). The CDR3 protein is CASRPRGLAGGYEQFF. CDR3 nucleotide sequence: TGTGCCAGTAGGCCCCGCGGGCTAGCGGGAGGTTATGAGCAGTTCTTC.

This clone appeared a single time. The chain has TRBV19 and TRBJ1-5; TRBD1 matches at 7 bases. Germline V gives CDR1 LNHDA, CDR2 SQIVND (reference sequence). The CDR3 is 16 residues long. Trimming removed 5 bases from V and 0 bases from J; junction bases left unmatched: 7. CDR3 loop: CASSATGSNSNQPQHF. The DNA for the CDR3 is TGTGCCAGTAGTGCGACAGGGAGTAATAGCAATCAGCCCCAGCATTTT.

The chain links TRBV9 to TRBJ2-5; TRBD2 might be the D (5 bases). Germline-derived CDR1 and CDR2 are SGDLS and YYNGEE. The V and J ends lost 0 bases and 5 bases respectively, with 11 bases between them. This CDR3 is 14 amino acids long. In DNA form, the CDR3 reads TGTGCCAGCAGCGTAGTATCTAGCAGGGAGACCCAGTACTTC. Amino acids: CASSVVSSRETQYF.

The chain combines TRBV4-1 with TRBJ1-6; the D is unclear. The CDR3 has 16 amino acids. CDR1 and CDR2 (germline): MGHRA, YSYEKL. V lost 1 base and J 7 bases, leaving 14 bases between the germline ends. Here the CDR3 reads CASSQVPSGLNSPLHF. CDR3 nucleotide sequence: TGCGCCAGCAGCCAAGTCCCTTCGGGTTTGAATTCACCCCTCCACTTT.

The chain links TRBV7-2 to TRBJ2-3; TRBD2 agrees at 8 bases. The V gene end was trimmed by 5 bases and the J gene end by 5 bases; junction bases not matched to a gene: 3. CDR3 length equals 13 residues. The germline V gene has CDR1 SGHTA and CDR2 FQGNSA. This chain's CDR3 is CASSAGGRDTQYF. As DNA, the CDR3 is TGTGCCAGCAGCGCGGGAGGTAGAGATACGCAGTATTTT.

The V gene is TRBV5-1, the J gene TRBJ2-3, with D hard to call. The CDR3 is 13 residues long. In germline, CDR1 is SGHRS, CDR2 YFSETQ. With 0 bases removed from V and 6 bases from J, the gap between germline ends came to 8 bases. CDR3 sequence (DNA): TGCGCCAGCAGCTTGGGGGTCGGGGATACGCAGTATTTT. It is translated as CASSLGVGDTQYF.

The chain combines TRBV19 with TRBJ2-1; the match to TRBD2 covers 7 bases. The trim removed 3 bases at V and 15 bases at J, leaving 8 bases unmatched. The length of the CDR3 is 12 residues. Germline V CDR1 and CDR2: LNHDA, SQIVND (reference sequence). The CDR3 nucleotides read TGTGCCAGTAGTATTTTAGGGAGGGGTCCGTTCTTC. Its protein product is CASSILGRGPFF.

The V and J genes are TRBV4-1 and TRBJ2-3; TRBD2 aligns across 10 bases. The germline V gene has CDR1 MGHRA and CDR2 YSYEKL. V gave up 0 bases and J gave up 2 bases; unmatched junction bases: 8. The length of the CDR3 is 18 residues. The CDR3 loop reads CASSQDWTAGGVTDTQYF. The CDR3 coding sequence is TGCGCCAGCAGCCAAGATTGGACAGCGGGAGGGGTCACAGATACGCAGTATTTT.

The V call is TRBV28, the J call TRBJ1-1; no definite D call. The V gene lost 7 bases and the J gene lost 8 bases, with 17 bases spanning the gap. CDR1 and CDR2 from the germline V gene are MDHEN and SYDVKM. CDR3 size: 13 residues. CDR3 protein: CASTIAGLKEAFF. CDR3 in DNA: TGTGCCAGCACCATTGCAGGCTTAAAAGAAGCTTTCTTT. The variable domain in full, completed from reference TRBV28 and TRBJ1-1, reads DVKVTQSSRYLVKRTGEKVFLECVQDMDHENMFWYRQDPGLGLRLIYFSYDVKMKEKGDIPEGYSVSREKKERFSLILESASTNQTSMYLCASTIAGLKEAFFGQGTRLTVV.

This chain connects TRBV14 to TRBJ2-7; D gene ambiguous. This CDR3 is 16 amino acids long. V was cut by 0 bases and J by 3 bases, with 15 bases left in between. CDR1 is SGHDN and CDR2 is FVKESK in the germline V gene. CDR3 DNA sequence: TGTGCCAGCAGCCAAGATTCGTTTACAGTAAGCTACGAGCAGTACTTC. Translating it yields CASSQDSFTVSYEQYF.

CDR3 DNA sequence: TGTGCCAGTAGTGAGGGGAGGGCCTCCGAGCAGTACTTC. Protein sequence: CASSEGRASEQYF. The gene calls are TRBV19 and TRBJ2-7; TRBD2 matches at 7 bases. The J segment lost 6 bases and the V segment lost 5 bases, leaving 7 bases of the junction unmatched. The length of the CDR3 is 13 residues. CDR1 and CDR2 (germline): LNHDA, SQIVND (reference sequence).

This chain joins TRBV6-4 and TRBJ2-7, with 8 nucleotides matching TRBD2. This CDR3 region has 18 residues. Unmatched junction bases numbered 21, after V lost 6 bases and J lost 5 bases. CDR1 and CDR2 (germline): MRHNA, SNTAGT. The DNA of the CDR3 is TGTGCCAGCAGCCCCCCCGGGGGGGCGGGGAACCCTCCGGACGAGCAGTACTTC. Translating gives CASSPPGGAGNPPDEQYF.

CDR3 loop: CASRPPRIGTGRDPDTQYF. CDR3 DNA: TGTGCCAGCAGACCGCCAAGGATAGGGACAGGGCGAGATCCGGATACGCAGTATTTT. The J gene is TRBJ2-3, the V gene TRBV27, with 9 bases identical to TRBD1. V lost 6 bases, J lost 6 bases, and 22 bases stayed unmatched. Germline assignment: CDR1 MNHEY and CDR2 SMNVEV (reference sequence). The CDR3 extends over 19 amino acids.

V is TRBV18 and J is TRBJ2-1; 7 nucleotides match TRBD1. The junction had 12 bases not matched to a gene; V was cut back by 3 bases and J by 7 bases. This CDR3 has 16 residues. Germline V gene data show CDR1 as KGHSH and CDR2 as LQKENI. The CDR3, as DNA: TGTGCCAGCTCACCCTACGAGGGACAGATCCGAAATGAGCAGTTCTTC. It codes for CASSPYEGQIRNEQFF. Combining the CDR3 with reference TRBV18 and TRBJ2-1 gives the whole variable domain NAGVMQNPRHLVRRRGQEARLRCSPMKGHSHVYWYRQLPEEGLKFMVYLQKENIIDESGMPKERFSAEFPKEGPSILRIQQVVRGDSAAYFCASSPYEGQIRNEQFFGPGTRLTVL.

The V and J genes are TRBV19 and TRBJ2-7; TRBD1 is a possible D gene (6 bases). V was clipped by 5 bases and J by 3 bases, with 17 bases between them. CDR1 and CDR2 (germline): LNHDA, SQIVND (reference sequence). This CDR3 is 15 amino acids long. CDR3 in amino acids: CASSLTGQPFYEQYF. CDR3 in DNA: TGTGCCAGTAGTCTCACAGGGCAACCGTTCTACGAGCAGTACTTC.

This sequence joins TRBV7-6 and TRBJ2-7; D is undetermined. The CDR3 runs to 13 residues. Germline values: CDR1 SGHVS, CDR2 FNYEAQ. V was shortened by 4 bases and J by 5 bases, with 12 bases between the two germline ends. CDR3 sequence (DNA): TGTGCCAGCAGCTCTCAGATGGCGGACGAGCAGTACTTC. This encodes CASSSQMADEQYF.

This clone was counted a few times. V gene TRBV28 combines with J gene TRBJ2-3, with a possible D match to TRBD2 (6 bases). V was pared by 11 bases and J by 0 bases, with 12 bases between. Germline V gene data show CDR1 as MDHEN and CDR2 as SYDVKM. The CDR3 sequence is 13 residues long. The CDR3 reads CAAGRTSTDTQYF. The CDR3 coding sequence is TGTGCCGCGGGGCGGACTAGCACAGATACGCAGTATTTT.

This clone showed up just once. The genes are TRBV18 and TRBJ2-7; 10 bases are shared with TRBD1. The CDR3 is 15 residues long. Unmatched junction bases numbered 13, after V lost 6 bases and J lost 8 bases. CDR1 is KGHSH, CDR2 LQKENI, per germline. As DNA, the CDR3 is TGTGCCAGCTCCCAGACCGGGACAGGGGTCGACAAGCAGTACTTC. Translated: CASSQTGTGVDKQYF.

The V gene is TRBV7-8, the J gene TRBJ1-6; D gene ambiguous. V shed 4 bases and J shed 3 bases, with 7 bases lying between them. Per germline, CDR1 SGHVS and CDR2 FQNEAQ. CDR3 length: 14 amino acids. The CDR3 here is CASSSQDYNSPLHF. Here the CDR3 DNA reads TGTGCCAGCAGCTCTCAGGACTATAATTCACCCCTCCACTTT.

The genes are TRBV25-1 and TRBJ1-1; D not resolved. The CDR3 length is 13 residues. Germline lookup yields CDR1 MGHDK and CDR2 SYGVNS. Trimming took 5 bases from V and 1 from J, leaving 8 bases between them. CDR3 sequence (DNA): TGTGCCAGCAGTCAGACACCGAACACTGAAGCTTTCTTT. Translated: CASSQTPNTEAFF.

This clone was observed once. The CDR3 DNA sequence: TGTGCCAGCGGAAGTCTAGCGGGCTACGAGCAGTACTTC. Protein sequence: CASGSLAGYEQYF. The V call is TRBV28, the J call TRBJ2-7, with 8 bases identical to TRBD2. The CDR3 is 13 residues long. Per germline, CDR1 MDHEN and CDR2 SYDVKM. The V segment lost 8 bases and the J segment 3 bases; nucleotides outside the gene matches: 6. Full variable domain (rest looked up from reference TRBV28 and TRBJ2-7): DVKVTQSSRYLVKRTGEKVFLECVQDMDHENMFWYRQDPGLGLRLIYFSYDVKMKEKGDIPEGYSVSREKKERFSLILESASTNQTSMYLCASGSLAGYEQYFGPGTRLTVT.

To note about this clone: No conserved phenylalanine or tryptophan is present at the end of the CDR3, so a read error is the likely explanation. The limits of the CDR3 on the DNA are not certain, so only TCRdb's listed CDR3 is given. The chain recombines TRBV6-6 with TRBJ2-7; the table's D gene call, TRBD2, was not cross checked with the DNA. The germline CDR1 and CDR2 sequences are MNHNY and SVGAGI (reference sequence). The length of the CDR3 is 13 amino acids, counting both ends. Here the CDR3 reads CASSYLDSSGTLL.

The genes are TRBV28 and TRBJ2-5; 7 bases are shared with TRBD1. The germline CDR1 and CDR2 sequences are MDHEN and SYDVKM. The CDR3 runs 16 residues. V was pared by 3 bases and J by 1 base, with 8 bases of the junction left unmatched. CDR3 nucleotide sequence: TGTGCCAGCAGTTTCCGACAGGGCGTTTTCCAAGAGACCCAGTACTTC. It encodes CASSFRQGVFQETQYF.

The CDR3 spells CASSAGTEAFF. The CDR3 nucleotides read TGTGCCAGCAGCGCGGGGACTGAAGCTTTCTTT. V and J are TRBV13 and TRBJ1-1, with D hard to call. Between the trimmed V and J ends, which lost 5 bases and 5 bases, there was a span of 6 bases. Looked up from germline, CDR1 is PRHDT and CDR2 is FYEKMQ (reference sequence). The CDR3 consists of 11 residues.

The chain carries TRBV4-1 and TRBJ2-4; D not resolved. This CDR3 contains 15 residues. Germline values: CDR1 MGHRA, CDR2 YSYEKL. Trimming removed 2 bases from V and 0 bases from J, with 8 bases in between. The CDR3 DNA sequence: TGCGCCAGCAGCCAAATGGGCCGAGCCAAAAACATTCAGTACTTC. This gives the protein CASSQMGRAKNIQYF.

Here the CDR3 reads CASSLGTGDMSRLHF. The CDR3 DNA follows: TGTGCCAGCAGCCTGGGGACAGGGGATATGTCTCGTTTGCATTTT. The chain joins TRBV11-2 to TRBJ1-5; 10 nucleotides line up with TRBD1. This CDR3 spans 15 amino acids. The germline V gene encodes CDR1 SGHAT and CDR2 FQNNGV. Trimming took 5 bases from V and 15 from J; bases not matched to a gene: 16.

J is TRBJ2-7 and V is TRBV6-5; 8 nucleotides match TRBD1. The CDR3 extends over 15 amino acids. J was trimmed by 4 bases and V by 5 bases; bases with no gene match: 10. Germline V gives CDR1 MNHEY, CDR2 SVGAGI. CDR3 residues: CASSKTGTGIYEQYF. CDR3 sequence (DNA): TGTGCCAGCAGTAAGACCGGGACAGGCATTTACGAGCAGTACTTC.